This entry features one TCR beta chain sequence. In the authors' workflow: Amplification with reference gene primers provided the estimates of nucleated cell counts. TCRdb's table, derived via immunoSEQ multiplex PCR, lists solely in-frame clones and lacks some. D and trimming come from the DNA, and the V and J calls and clone size come from that table. The sample has around 200,000 clones, 90% seen once. This record comes from a study of blood T cell repertoires in COVID-19. Study-wide context: COVID-19 samples, acute and convalescent, were from the United States, Italy and Spain. Nucleic acid was either cDNA or gDNA, and it came from T cells, B-cell-depleted T cells, or PBMCs.

From germline, CDR1 is SGHAT and CDR2 FQNNGV. CDR3 length: 15 residues. Germline trimming cut 5 bases from V and 8 bases from J; bases unmatched to any gene: 11. The rearrangement uses TRBV11-2 and TRBJ2-1; 8 bases fit TRBD2. The receptor comes from a man aged 45-65 years with acute or convalescent COVID-19. What was sequenced was peripheral blood. CDR3 protein: CASSIRTSRGDEQFF. The CDR3 coding sequence is TGTGCCAGCAGCATAAGGACTAGCCGAGGGGATGAGCAGTTCTTC.